This T cell receptor (beta chain) emerged from a study of T cell repertoires in ileal Crohn's disease. The sample's time point: proximal margin of the surgical specimen (macroscopically non-inflamed). This CDR3 comprises 16 residues. Deletions cut 0 bases from V and 1 base from J, with 13 bases between. Per the germline V gene, CDR1 is MGHRA and CDR2 is YSYEKL. Libraries were prepared by immunoSEQ multiplex PCR; TCRdb keeps only in-frame clonotypes and omits some of them. The sample has 5,500 to 8,500 clones; 74% are singletons. This clone was seen more than once but under ten times. This chain connects TRBV4-1 to TRBJ2-7; D is perhaps TRBD1 or TRBD2 (6 bases each). Input material: ileal tissue. The receptor was derived from an adult with Crohn's disease. The CDR3 DNA reads TGCGCCAGCAGCCAAGATACGGGGGCAGGATCCTACGAGCAGTACTTC. Its protein product is CASSQDTGAGSYEQYF.